The T cell receptor beta chain under discussion was sequenced for a study of OX40 agonist ivuxolimab in advanced cancers. For the study at large: Recorded diagnoses for dose-escalation patients were hepatocellular carcinoma, melanoma, renal cell or head and neck cancer. Whole-study findings and limits: At 0.1 to 3.0 mg/kg, CD4+ and CD8+ blood T cells expanded clonally by week 6.

V was cut by 1 base and J by 0 bases, with 9 bases left in between. CDR3 length: 15 amino acids. From germline, CDR1 is LNHDA and CDR2 SQIVND (reference sequence). A word on this clone: Its specificity is not known.

TCRdb's table, derived via immunoSEQ multiplex PCR, lists solely in-frame clones and lacks some. The sample has roughly 96,000 clones; approximately 80% are singletons. The sequencing used CD4+ or CD8+ T cells sorted from blood, collected in a trial of the OX40 agonist ivuxolimab. The V gene is TRBV19, the J gene TRBJ1-1; D not certain. The TCR was taken from an adult with an advanced solid tumor such as melanoma, head and neck, liver or kidney cancer. The CDR3 loop reads CASSIGRRMNTEAFF. CDR3 sequence (DNA): TGTGCCAGTAGTATAGGGCGCAGGATGAACACTGAAGCTTTCTTT.